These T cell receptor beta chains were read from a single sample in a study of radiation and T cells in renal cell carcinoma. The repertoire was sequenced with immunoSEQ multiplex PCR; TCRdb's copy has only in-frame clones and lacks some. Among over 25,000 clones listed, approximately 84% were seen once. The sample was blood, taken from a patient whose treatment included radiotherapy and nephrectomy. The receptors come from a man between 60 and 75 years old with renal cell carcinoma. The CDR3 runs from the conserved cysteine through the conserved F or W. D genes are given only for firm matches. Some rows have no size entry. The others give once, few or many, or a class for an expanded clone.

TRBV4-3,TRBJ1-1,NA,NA,TGCGCCAGCAGCCAACGACTTAAGAACACTGAAGCTTTCTTT,CASSQRLKNTEAFF
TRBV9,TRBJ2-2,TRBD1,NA,TGTGCCAGCAGCGCTCACTCGACAGGGACCGGGGAGCTGTTTTTT,CASSAHSTGTGELFF
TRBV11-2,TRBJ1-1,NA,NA,TGTGCCAGCAGCGTACAGATGAACACTGAAGCTTTCTTT,CASSVQMNTEAFF
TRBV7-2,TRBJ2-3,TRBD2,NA,TGTGCCAGCAGCTTCGAGGGAGGGCCAGCAGATACGCAGTATTTT,CASSFEGGPADTQYF
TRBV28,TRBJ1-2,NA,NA,TGTGCCAGCAGTTTTCCTGGGACGGGTAACTATGGCTACACCTTC,CASSFPGTGNYGYTF
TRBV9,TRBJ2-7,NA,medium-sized,TGTGCCAGCAGCGTAGGTGGGAGCTCTCCCGAGCAGTACTTC,CASSVGGSSPEQYF
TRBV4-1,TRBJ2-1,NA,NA,TGCGCCAGCAGCCAAGAGGGGAGGGGGCTGCGTATAGGTGAGCAGTTCTTC,CASSQEGRGLRIGEQFF
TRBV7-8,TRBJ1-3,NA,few,TGTGCCAGCAGCAACAGGGTTTCGAGTGGAAACACCATATATTTT,CASSNRVSSGNTIYF
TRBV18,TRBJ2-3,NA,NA,TGTGCCAGCTCACCACGGGCAGGCGAAGATACGCAGTATTTT,CASSPRAGEDTQYF
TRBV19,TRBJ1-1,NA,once,TGTGCCAGTAACTCGGCTACTAGGGAAGCTTTCTTT,CASNSATREAFF
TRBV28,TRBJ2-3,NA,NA,TGTGCCAGCAGTTTTCTCTCTGGCACAGATACGCAGTATTTT,CASSFLSGTDTQYF
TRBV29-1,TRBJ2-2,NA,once,TGCAGCGCCCTGGCAGGGGTGAGGACCGGGGAGCTGTTTTTT,CSALAGVRTGELFF
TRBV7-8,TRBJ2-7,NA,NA,TGTGCCAGCAGCCGCGCCAAGGAGGGGTCCTACGAGCAGTACTTC,CASSRAKEGSYEQYF
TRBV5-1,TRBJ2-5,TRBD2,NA,TGCGCCAGCAGCTTCCTAGCGGGGCTCCAAGAGACCCAGTACTTC,CASSFLAGLQETQYF
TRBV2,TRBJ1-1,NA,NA,TGTGCCAGCAGGGGGACGGGGAACACTGAAGCTTTCTTT,CASRGTGNTEAFF
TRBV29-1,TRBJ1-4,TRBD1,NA,TGCAGCGTTATGGACAGGGTTCGGGGTAATGAAAAACTGTTTTTT,CSVMDRVRGNEKLFF
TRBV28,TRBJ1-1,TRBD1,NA,TGTGCCAGCAGTTTATCAGGGGGCACTGAAGCTTTCTTT,CASSLSGGTEAFF
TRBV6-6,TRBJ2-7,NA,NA,TGTGCCAGCAGTTATGGTGCGGAGCACTACGAGCAGTACTTC,CASSYGAEHYEQYF
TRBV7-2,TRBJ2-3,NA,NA,TGTGCCAGCAGCGCTTTCAGAGATACGCAGTATTTT,CASSAFRDTQYF
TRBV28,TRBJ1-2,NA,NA,TGTGCCAGCACCCTCCCCCGGGGCCAGTATGGCTACACCTTC,CASTLPRGQYGYTF
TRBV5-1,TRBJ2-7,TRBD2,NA,TGCGCCAGCAGCCTTCTAGCGGTGGGGGACGAGCAGTACTTC,CASSLLAVGDEQYF
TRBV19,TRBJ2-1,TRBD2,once,TGTGCCACGAAAAAGGGTAGCGGGAGTCCCCATGAGCAGTTCTTC,CATKKGSGSPHEQFF
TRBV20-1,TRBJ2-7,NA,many,TGCAGTGCTCCGGGACCCGACGAGCAGTACTTC,CSAPGPDEQYF
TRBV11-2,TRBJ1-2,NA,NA,TGTGCCAGCAGCTTAGTTGAGCCTCTCTATGGCTACACCTTC,CASSLVEPLYGYTF
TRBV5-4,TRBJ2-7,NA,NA,TGTGCCAGCAGCAGAGACAACCCACAGGGCTACGAGCAGTACTTC,CASSRDNPQGYEQYF
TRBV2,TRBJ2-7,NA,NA,TGTGCCAGCAGTGGGGTTAGCAGGGGCGAGCAGTACTTC,CASSGVSRGEQYF
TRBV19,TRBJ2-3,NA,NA,TGTGCCAGTAGTATATTTGGGGAGTTCCAGACAGATACGCAGTATTTT,CASSIFGEFQTDTQYF
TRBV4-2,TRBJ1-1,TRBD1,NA,TGTGCCAGCAGCCAAGTTACAGGGGGTGAAGCTTTCTTT,CASSQVTGGEAFF
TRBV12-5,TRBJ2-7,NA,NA,TGTGCTAGTGGTCCTGCTTCTGTTGGCTACGAGCAGTACTTC,CASGPASVGYEQYF
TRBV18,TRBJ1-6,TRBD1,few,TGTGCCAGCTCACCAATACAGGGGGTTTCTAATTCACCCCTCCACTTT,CASSPIQGVSNSPLHF
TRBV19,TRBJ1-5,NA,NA,TGTGCCAGTAACCTATACGACGAGAGACTCTACCAGCCCCAGCATTTT,CASNLYDERLYQPQHF
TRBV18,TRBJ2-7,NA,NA,TGTGCCAGCTCACCACCCACCTACGAGCAGTACTTC,CASSPPTYEQYF
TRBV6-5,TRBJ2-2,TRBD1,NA,TGTGCCAGCAGACAGGGGGCCTACGGGGAGCTGTTTTTT,CASRQGAYGELFF
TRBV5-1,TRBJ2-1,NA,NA,TGCGCCAGCAGCTCCGTTGGAGGGAATGAGCAGTTCTTC,CASSSVGGNEQFF
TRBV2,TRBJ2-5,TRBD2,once,TGTGCCAGCAGTGGTAGCGGGACCCCAGAGACCCAGTACTTC,CASSGSGTPETQYF
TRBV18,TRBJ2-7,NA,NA,TGTGCCAGCTCACCGTGGGCGGGTTCTTCCTACGAGCAGTACTTC,CASSPWAGSSYEQYF
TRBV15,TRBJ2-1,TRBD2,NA,TGTGCCACCAGCAGAGACGGGAGGGCCTACAATGAGCAGTTCTTC,CATSRDGRAYNEQFF
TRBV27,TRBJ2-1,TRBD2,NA,TGTGCCAGCTGGCGGGAGAAGTCCTACAATGAGCAGTTCTTC,CASWREKSYNEQFF
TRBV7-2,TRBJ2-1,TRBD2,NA,TGTGCCAGCAGCCCGGGACTAGCCCATGAGCAGTTCTTC,CASSPGLAHEQFF
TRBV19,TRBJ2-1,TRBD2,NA,TGTGCCAGTAGTATAGGGACTAGCGGGAGGGTTAATGAGCAGTTCTTC,CASSIGTSGRVNEQFF
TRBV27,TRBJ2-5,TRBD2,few,TGTGCCAGCCATGGTAGCGGGAGGGGGGAGGAGACCCAGTACTTC,CASHGSGRGEETQYF
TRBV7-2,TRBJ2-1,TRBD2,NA,TGTGCCAGCAGCCAAAGACTAGCGGGAGGAGATCTCTACAATGAGCAGTTCTTC,CASSQRLAGGDLYNEQFF
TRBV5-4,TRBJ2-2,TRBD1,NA,TGTGCCAGCAGCGTCTCCCGGGACAGGGGCGCCGGGGAGCTGTTTTTT,CASSVSRDRGAGELFF
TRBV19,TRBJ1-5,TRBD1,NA,TGTGCCAGTAAGGACAGGGACGGTCAGCCCCAGCATTTT,CASKDRDGQPQHF
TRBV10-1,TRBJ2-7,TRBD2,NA,TGCGCCAGCAGCCCGGGACTAGCGGCATCTATGAACTTC,CASSPGLAASMNF
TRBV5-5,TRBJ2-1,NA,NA,TGTGCCAGCAGCTCTTCAGGGATGTACAATGAGCAGTTCTTC,CASSSSGMYNEQFF
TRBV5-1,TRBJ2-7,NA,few,TGCGCCAGCAGCGGAGGATACTACGAGCAGTACTTC,CASSGGYYEQYF
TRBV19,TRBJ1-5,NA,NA,TGTGCCAGTAGTATAGGCAGGGCGAGCAATCAGCCCCAGCATTTT,CASSIGRASNQPQHF
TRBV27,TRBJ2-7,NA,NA,TGTGCCAGCAGTTTAACCCTATTGAGCTACGAGCAGTACTTC,CASSLTLLSYEQYF
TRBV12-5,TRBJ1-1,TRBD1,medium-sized,TGTGCTAGTGGTCCCTCCAGGGGGTTGGGTGAAGCTTTCTTT,CASGPSRGLGEAFF
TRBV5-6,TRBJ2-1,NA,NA,TGTGCCAGCAGCACAACGACGGACCAACCCGACAATGAGCAGTTCTTC,CASSTTTDQPDNEQFF
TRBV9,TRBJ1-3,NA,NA,TGTGCCAGCAGCGTAGGCCAGACCGGCTCTGGAAACACCATATATTTT,CASSVGQTGSGNTIYF
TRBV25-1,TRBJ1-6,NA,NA,TGTGCCAGCAGTCAGCTTTCATATAATTCACCCCTCCACTTT,CASSQLSYNSPLHF